This T cell receptor beta chain originates from a study of beta chain features in type 1 diabetes. Overall study results and limits: Patients with type 1 diabetes showed fewer VDJ junction insertions and more deletions. In comparison with healthy donors, patients had naive, central memory and Treg TCRB repertoires that appeared more similar.

The whole isolated RNA underwent reverse transcription, so sequencing captured expressed TCRB transcripts. The data were produced by immunoSEQ multiplex PCR, yet TCRdb's version contains in-frame clones alone and is incomplete. This table has roughly 500,000 clones, about an eighth appearing once. This clone appeared a few times. Its antigen is undetermined. CDR1 and CDR2 (germline): LNHDA, SQIVND (reference sequence). CDR3 size: 13 residues. V lost 7 bases to trimming and J lost 2 bases, with 9 bases between them. This receptor was taken from a woman aged 18-30 years in good health. Sequencing was carried out using naive CD4+ T cells from blood. The chain couples TRBV19 to TRBJ1-5, with D unresolved. As DNA, the CDR3 is TGTGCCAGTACCCGGAGTGGCAATCAGCCCCAGCATTTT. This sequence encodes CASTRSGNQPQHF.